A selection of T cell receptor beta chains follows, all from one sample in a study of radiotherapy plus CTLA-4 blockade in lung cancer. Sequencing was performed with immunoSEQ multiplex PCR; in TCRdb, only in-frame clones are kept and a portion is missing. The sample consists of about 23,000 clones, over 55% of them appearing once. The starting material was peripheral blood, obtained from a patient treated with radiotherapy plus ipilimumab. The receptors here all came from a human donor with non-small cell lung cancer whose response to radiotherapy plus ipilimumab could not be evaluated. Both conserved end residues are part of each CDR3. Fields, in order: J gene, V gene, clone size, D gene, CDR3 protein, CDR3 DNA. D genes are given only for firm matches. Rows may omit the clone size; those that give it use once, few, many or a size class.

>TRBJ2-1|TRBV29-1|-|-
CSVTGTLNEQFF
TGCAGCGTAACCGGGACTCTCAATGAGCAGTTCTTC
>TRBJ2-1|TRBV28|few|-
CASSSPLNEQFF
TGTGCCAGCAGTTCCCCCCTGAATGAGCAGTTCTTC
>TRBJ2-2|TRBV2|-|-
CASSESWTAANTGELFF
TGTGCCAGCAGTGAATCCTGGACAGCAGCGAACACCGGGGAGCTGTTTTTT
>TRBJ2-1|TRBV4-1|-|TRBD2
CASSTLAGGYNEQFF
TGCGCCAGCAGTACCCTAGCGGGAGGGTACAATGAGCAGTTCTTC
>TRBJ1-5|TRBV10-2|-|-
CASRSRYSNQPQHF
TGCGCCAGCCGGTCGCGGTATAGCAATCAGCCCCAGCATTTT
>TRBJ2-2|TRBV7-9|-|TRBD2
CASSPAGRERRTGELFF
TGTGCCAGCAGCCCGGCGGGGCGGGAGCGGCGAACCGGGGAGCTGTTTTTT
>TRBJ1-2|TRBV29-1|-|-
CSVEDRRGYYGYTF
TGCAGCGTTGAAGATCGGAGGGGATACTATGGCTACACCTTC
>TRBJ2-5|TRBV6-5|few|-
CASSYGGAGETQYF
TGTGCCAGCAGTTACGGCGGGGCCGGAGAGACCCAGTACTTC
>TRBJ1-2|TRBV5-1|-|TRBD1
CASSPVGTGGHGYTF
TGCGCCAGCAGCCCCGTGGGGACAGGGGGGCATGGCTACACCTTC
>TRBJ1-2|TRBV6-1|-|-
CASSERWQDSRDGYTF
TGTGCCAGCAGTGAAAGATGGCAGGACAGTAGAGATGGCTACACCTTC
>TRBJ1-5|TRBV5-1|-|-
CASSLGLLQAGGTQHF
TGCGCCAGCAGCTTGGGCCTCCTACAGGCCGGTGGGACCCAGCATTTT
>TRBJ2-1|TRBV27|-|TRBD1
CASSSEQGSRAVNEQFF
TGTGCCAGCAGTTCGGAACAGGGGTCTAGGGCCGTCAATGAGCAGTTCTTC
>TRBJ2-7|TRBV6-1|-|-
CASSERAGASYEQYF
TGTGCCAGCAGTGAAAGGGCGGGGGCCTCCTACGAGCAGTACTTC
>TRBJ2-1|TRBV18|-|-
CASSRQYNEQFF
TGTGCCAGCTCCCGACAGTACAATGAGCAGTTCTTC
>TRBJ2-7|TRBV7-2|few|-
CASSARSGLSSYEQYF
TGTGCCAGCAGCGCCAGAAGCGGGTTAAGCTCCTACGAGCAGTACTTC
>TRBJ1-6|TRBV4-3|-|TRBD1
CASSLAQGEFGSPLHF
TGCGCCAGCAGTCTAGCACAGGGGGAATTCGGATCACCCCTCCACTTT
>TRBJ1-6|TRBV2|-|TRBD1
CASSTQGFLSSYNSPLHF
TGTGCCAGCAGCACACAGGGGTTCCTTAGCTCCTATAATTCACCCCTCCACTTT
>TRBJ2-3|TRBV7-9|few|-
CASSPTLGADTQYF
TGTGCCAGCAGCCCAACCCTTGGAGCAGATACGCAGTATTTT
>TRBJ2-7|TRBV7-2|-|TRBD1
CASSLGQGDRYEQYF
TGTGCCAGCAGCTTAGGACAGGGGGACCGCTACGAGCAGTACTTC
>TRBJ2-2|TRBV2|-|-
CASSEGLNSNTGELFF
TGTGCCAGCAGTGAAGGACTGAATTCTAACACCGGGGAGCTGTTTTTT
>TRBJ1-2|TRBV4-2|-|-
CASSLGGPVIYGYTF
TGTGCCAGCAGCCTAGGGGGACCCGTGATCTATGGCTACACCTTC
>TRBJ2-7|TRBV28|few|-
CASSSRPSREQYF
TGTGCCAGCAGTTCCCGCCCGTCTCGGGAGCAGTACTTC
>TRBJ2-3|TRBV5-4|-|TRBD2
CASSLWLAGVADTQYF
TGTGCCAGCAGCTTGTGGCTAGCGGGAGTGGCGGATACGCAGTATTTT
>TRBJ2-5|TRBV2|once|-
CASSGAGAGGETQYF
TGTGCCAGCAGTGGGGCAGGGGCTGGGGGAGAGACCCAGTACTTC
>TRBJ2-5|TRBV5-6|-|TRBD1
CASSDRQGELETQYF
TGTGCCAGCAGCGACAGACAGGGAGAACTGGAGACCCAGTACTTC
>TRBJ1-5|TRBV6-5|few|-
CASSPGQFSVLPQHF
TGTGCCAGCAGCCCAGGACAGTTTTCGGTGCTGCCCCAGCATTTT
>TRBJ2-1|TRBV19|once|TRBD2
CASSMTSGRSSYNEQFF
TGTGCCAGTAGTATGACTAGCGGGAGGAGCTCCTACAATGAGCAGTTCTTC
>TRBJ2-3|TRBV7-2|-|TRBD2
CASSFQAAGAGDTQYF
TGTGCCAGCAGCTTTCAGGCAGCGGGGGCGGGAGATACGCAGTATTTT
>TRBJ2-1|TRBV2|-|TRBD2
CASSRLGLAGDEQFF
TGTGCCAGCAGTAGGCTGGGACTAGCTGGCGATGAGCAGTTCTTC
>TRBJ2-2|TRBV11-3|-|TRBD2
CASSTGGLSGELFF
TGTGCCAGCAGCACGGGAGGGTTATCCGGGGAGCTGTTTTTT
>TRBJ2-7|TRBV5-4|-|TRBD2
CASSRLGRGSGYEQYF
TGTGCCAGCAGCCGATTGGGGCGGGGGAGCGGGTACGAGCAGTACTTC
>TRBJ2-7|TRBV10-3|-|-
CAIRGAGVYEQYF
TGTGCCATCAGAGGGGCAGGGGTTTACGAGCAGTACTTC
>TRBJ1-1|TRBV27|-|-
CASTPYPGTEAFF
TGTGCCAGCACCCCCTATCCGGGCACTGAAGCTTTCTTT
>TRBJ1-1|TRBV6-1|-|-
CASRPVRTEAFF
TGTGCCAGCAGGCCGGTGCGCACTGAAGCTTTCTTT
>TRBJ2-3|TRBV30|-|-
CAWSFKGGGTDTQYF
TGTGCCTGGAGCTTCAAGGGCGGGGGCACAGATACGCAGTATTTT
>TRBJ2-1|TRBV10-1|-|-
CASSESSGKSYNEQFF
TGCGCCAGCAGTGAGTCATCGGGAAAGTCCTACAATGAGCAGTTCTTC
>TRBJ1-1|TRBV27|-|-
CASSSPPGGEAFF
TGTGCCAGCAGTTCCCCACCTGGGGGGGAAGCTTTCTTT
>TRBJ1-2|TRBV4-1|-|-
CASSQAHGRAPEGDYGYTF
TGCGCCAGCAGCCAAGCTCACGGCAGGGCCCCCGAGGGGGACTATGGCTACACCTTC
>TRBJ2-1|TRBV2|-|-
CASSESSGDYNEQFF
TGTGCCAGCAGTGAATCGAGCGGAGATTACAATGAGCAGTTCTTC
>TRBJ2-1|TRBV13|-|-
CASSLLGAGTLLGGEQFF
TGTGCCAGCAGCTTACTAGGCGCGGGAACTCTCTTGGGGGGTGAGCAGTTCTTC
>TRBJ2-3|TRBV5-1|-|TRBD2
CASSPSLGISGRGSSYF
TGCGCCAGCAGCCCTTCCCTTGGAATTAGCGGGAGGGGGTCCTCGTATTTT
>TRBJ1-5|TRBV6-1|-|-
CASSGEGHSNQPQHF
TGTGCCAGCAGTGGGGAGGGACACAGCAATCAGCCCCAGCATTTT
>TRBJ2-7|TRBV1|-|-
CTTLAGAGYEQYF
TGCACCACCCTAGCGGGAGCCGGCTACGAGCAGTACTTC
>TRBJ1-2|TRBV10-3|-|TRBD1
CAISPTGGTANYGYTF
TGTGCCATCAGCCCGACAGGGGGTACGGCTAACTATGGCTACACCTTC